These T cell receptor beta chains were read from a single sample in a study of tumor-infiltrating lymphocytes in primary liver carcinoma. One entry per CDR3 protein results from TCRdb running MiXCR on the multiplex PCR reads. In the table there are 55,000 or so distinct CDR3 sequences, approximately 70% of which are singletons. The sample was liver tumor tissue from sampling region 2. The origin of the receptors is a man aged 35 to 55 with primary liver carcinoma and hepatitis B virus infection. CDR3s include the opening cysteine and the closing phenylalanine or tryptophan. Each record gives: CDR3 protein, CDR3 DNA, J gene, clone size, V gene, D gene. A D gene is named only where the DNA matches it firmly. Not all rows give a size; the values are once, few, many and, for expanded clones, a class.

CDR3aa: CASMEIAGYSEQFF
CDR3nt: TGCGCCAGCATGGAAATAGCGGGTTACAGTGAGCAGTTCTTC
j_gene: TRBJ2-1
abundance: NA
v_gene: TRBV10-2
d_gene: TRBD2

CDR3aa: CGSSQTQDTQYF
CDR3nt: TGTGGCAGCAGCCAGACCCAGGATACGCAATATTTT
j_gene: TRBJ2-3
abundance: NA
v_gene: TRBV11-2
d_gene: NA

CDR3aa: CASRTSAPPDTGELFF
CDR3nt: TGCGCCAGTAGAACTAGCGCACCACCGGACACCGGGGAGCTGTTTTTT
j_gene: TRBJ2-2
abundance: few
v_gene: TRBV5-1
d_gene: TRBD2

CDR3aa: CASSQTGAGYTF
CDR3nt: TGTGCCAGCAGTCAAACAGGGGCTGGCTACACCTTC
j_gene: TRBJ1-2
abundance: few
v_gene: TRBV6-2/TRBV6-3
d_gene: TRBD1

CDR3aa: CASSPGWRTDPNYGYTF
CDR3nt: TGCGCCAGCAGCCCAGGATGGCGGACGGACCCAAACTATGGCTACACCTTC
j_gene: TRBJ1-2
abundance: NA
v_gene: TRBV5-1
d_gene: NA

CDR3aa: CASSSTIYNEQFF
CDR3nt: TGTGCCAGCAGCTCGACAATCTATAATGAGCAGTTCTTC
j_gene: TRBJ2-1
abundance: NA
v_gene: TRBV11-2
d_gene: NA

CDR3aa: CVSSESREHEQYF
CDR3nt: TGTGTCAGCAGTGAAAGCAGGGAACACGAGCAGTACTTC
j_gene: TRBJ2-7
abundance: NA
v_gene: TRBV6-1
d_gene: NA

CDR3aa: CAISYLRRGVTYEQYF
CDR3nt: TGTGCCATCAGTTATCTACGAAGGGGGGTTACCTACGAGCAGTACTTC
j_gene: TRBJ2-7
abundance: NA
v_gene: TRBV6-6
d_gene: NA

CDR3aa: CASNLGESSYEQYF
CDR3nt: TGTGCCAGCAACTTGGGCGAGAGCTCCTACGAGCAGTACTTC
j_gene: TRBJ2-7
abundance: NA
v_gene: TRBV5-4
d_gene: NA

CDR3aa: CASSSAGTTSQSHEQYF
CDR3nt: TGTGCCAGTAGTTCCGCCGGGACCACGTCCCAGTCCCACGAGCAGTACTTC
j_gene: TRBJ2-7
abundance: NA
v_gene: TRBV6-6
d_gene: NA

CDR3aa: CAISESGVPFRGEGNTIYF
CDR3nt: TGTGCCATCAGTGAGTCGGGTGTCCCCTTTAGGGGAGAAGGAAACACCATATATTTT
j_gene: TRBJ1-3
abundance: many
v_gene: TRBV10-3
d_gene: NA

CDR3aa: CASSIIPGGNPEAFF
CDR3nt: TGTGCCAGTAGTATTATCCCAGGAGGTAACCCTGAAGCTTTCTTT
j_gene: TRBJ1-1
abundance: few
v_gene: TRBV19
d_gene: NA

CDR3aa: CASSSNYGVYGYTF
CDR3nt: TGTGCCAGCAGTTCCAATTACGGGGTCTATGGCTACACCTTC
j_gene: TRBJ1-2
abundance: few
v_gene: TRBV28
d_gene: NA

CDR3aa: CAWSVWGGRKAEAFF
CDR3nt: TGTGCCTGGAGTGTTTGGGGGGGGCGGAAGGCTGAAGCTTTCTTT
j_gene: TRBJ1-1
abundance: few
v_gene: TRBV30
d_gene: NA

CDR3aa: CASSRDGTRQNEQFF
CDR3nt: TGCGCCAGCAGCCGAGACGGGACTAGGCAGAACGAGCAGTTCTTC
j_gene: TRBJ2-1
abundance: NA
v_gene: TRBV4-3
d_gene: TRBD2

CDR3aa: CASSSGQYYGYTF
CDR3nt: TGTGCCAGCAGTTCAGGACAGTACTATGGCTACACCTTC
j_gene: TRBJ1-2
abundance: once
v_gene: TRBV6-5
d_gene: NA

CDR3aa: CASSLGDRGKITDTQNF
CDR3nt: TGCGCCAGCAGCTTGGGGGACAGAGGAAAAATCACAGATACGCAAAATTTT
j_gene: TRBJ2-3
abundance: NA
v_gene: TRBV5-1
d_gene: TRBD1

CDR3aa: CAWSVVDRTNYGYTF
CDR3nt: TGTGCCTGGAGTGTTGTGGACAGGACTAACTATGGCTACACCTTC
j_gene: TRBJ1-2
abundance: many
v_gene: TRBV30
d_gene: TRBD1

CDR3aa: CIVESQGDGEQYF
CDR3nt: TGCATCGTTGAGTCGCAGGGGGACGGCGAGCAGTACTTC
j_gene: TRBJ2-7
abundance: NA
v_gene: TRBV29-1
d_gene: TRBD1

CDR3aa: CSVGRDPNTGELFF
CDR3nt: TGCAGCGTTGGCCGGGACCCGAACACCGGGGAGCTGTTTTTT
j_gene: TRBJ2-2
abundance: many
v_gene: TRBV29-1
d_gene: NA

CDR3aa: CASSQGLLYEQYF
CDR3nt: TGCGCCAGTAGCCAAGGTCTGCTCTACGAGCAGTACTTC
j_gene: TRBJ2-7
abundance: NA
v_gene: TRBV4-3
d_gene: NA

CDR3aa: CANSSGGRLNAEAFF
CDR3nt: TGTGCCAACAGTTCAGGGGGGCGTCTGAACGCTGAAGCTTTCTTT
j_gene: TRBJ1-1
abundance: NA
v_gene: TRBV12-3/TRBV12-4
d_gene: TRBD1

CDR3aa: CASSPLEELFYEQYF
CDR3nt: TGCGCCAGCAGCCCCCTAGAGGAACTCTTCTACGAGCAGTACTTC
j_gene: TRBJ2-7
abundance: NA
v_gene: TRBV4-1
d_gene: NA

CDR3aa: CAIRWTSGDNEQFF
CDR3nt: TGTGCCATCAGATGGACTAGCGGGGACAATGAGCAGTTCTTC
j_gene: TRBJ2-1
abundance: NA
v_gene: TRBV10-3
d_gene: TRBD2

CDR3aa: CASSFRLAGDFNEQFF
CDR3nt: TGTGCCAGCAGCTTTCGACTAGCGGGAGATTTCAATGAGCAGTTCTTC
j_gene: TRBJ2-1
abundance: few
v_gene: TRBV11-2
d_gene: TRBD2

CDR3aa: CAYATAANQPQHF
CDR3nt: TGTGCCTATGCGACCGCAGCCAATCAGCCCCAGCATTTT
j_gene: TRBJ1-5
abundance: NA
v_gene: TRBV30
d_gene: NA

CDR3aa: CAIGRSNYEQFF
CDR3nt: TGTGCCATCGGGAGGTCCAATTACGAGCAGTTCTTC
j_gene: TRBJ2-1
abundance: NA
v_gene: TRBV10-3
d_gene: NA

CDR3aa: CASSQDLGSSSHNEQFF
CDR3nt: TGCGCCAGCAGCCAAGATCTTGGCAGCAGCTCCCACAATGAACAGTTCTTC
j_gene: TRBJ2-1
abundance: NA
v_gene: TRBV4-3
d_gene: NA

CDR3aa: CVSAEIAGGRTDTQYF
CDR3nt: TGTGTCAGCGCTGAAATAGCGGGAGGGAGGACAGATACGCAGTATTTT
j_gene: TRBJ2-3
abundance: NA
v_gene: TRBV6-1
d_gene: TRBD2

CDR3aa: CTSSLSGNNQPQYF
CDR3nt: TGCACCAGTAGCTTGTCAGGGAACAATCAGCCCCAGTATTTT
j_gene: TRBJ2-3
abundance: NA
v_gene: TRBV5-1
d_gene: NA

CDR3aa: CASSLSLSNSGSYEQYF
CDR3nt: TGTGCCAGCAGTTTATCCCTTTCGAATAGCGGCTCCTACGAGCAGTACTTC
j_gene: TRBJ2-7
abundance: few
v_gene: TRBV28
d_gene: NA

CDR3aa: CASSSTLNTEAFF
CDR3nt: TGTGCCAGCAGCTCGACCTTGAACACTGAAGCTTTCTTT
j_gene: TRBJ1-1
abundance: few
v_gene: TRBV11-1
d_gene: NA

CDR3aa: CTSSNQETQYF
CDR3nt: TGTACCAGCAGCAACCAAGAGACCCAGTACTTC
j_gene: TRBJ2-5
abundance: NA
v_gene: TRBV7-9
d_gene: NA

CDR3aa: CASSYDKAGVGDTQYF
CDR3nt: TGTGCCAGCAGTTACGACAAGGCGGGAGTAGGTGATACGCAGTATTTT
j_gene: TRBJ2-3
abundance: NA
v_gene: TRBV6-2/TRBV6-3
d_gene: TRBD2

CDR3aa: CASSHHLQGADSLLHF
CDR3nt: TGCGCCAGTAGCCACCACCTACAAGGGGCGGATTCACTCCTCCACTTT
j_gene: TRBJ1-6
abundance: few
v_gene: TRBV4-1
d_gene: NA

CDR3aa: CASSLTRDDKNIQYF
CDR3nt: TGTGCCAGCAGTTTAACTCGGGATGACAAAAACATTCAGTACTTC
j_gene: TRBJ2-4
abundance: once
v_gene: TRBV12-3/TRBV12-4
d_gene: NA

CDR3aa: CSSSRANNEQFF
CDR3nt: TGCTCCAGCAGCAGGGCAAACAATGAGCAGTTCTTC
j_gene: TRBJ2-1
abundance: NA
v_gene: TRBV10-2
d_gene: NA

CDR3aa: CASNIGPGFRPDGYTF
CDR3nt: TGTGCCAGTAATATTGGCCCCGGATTTCGCCCGGATGGCTACACCTTC
j_gene: TRBJ1-2
abundance: NA
v_gene: TRBV19
d_gene: NA

CDR3aa: CTSSESGGLTDRQYF
CDR3nt: TGTACCAGCAGCGAAAGCGGGGGTTTGACAGATAGGCAGTATTTT
j_gene: TRBJ2-3
abundance: NA
v_gene: TRBV11-1
d_gene: TRBD2

CDR3aa: CSASRVGETQYF
CDR3nt: TGCAGTGCTAGCCGGGTGGGGGAGACCCAGTACTTC
j_gene: TRBJ2-5
abundance: NA
v_gene: TRBV20-1
d_gene: NA

CDR3aa: CASSTRGGTIYEQYF
CDR3nt: TGTGCCAGCAGCACAAGGGGGGGGACTATCTACGAGCAGTACTTC
j_gene: TRBJ2-7
abundance: few
v_gene: TRBV7-9
d_gene: NA